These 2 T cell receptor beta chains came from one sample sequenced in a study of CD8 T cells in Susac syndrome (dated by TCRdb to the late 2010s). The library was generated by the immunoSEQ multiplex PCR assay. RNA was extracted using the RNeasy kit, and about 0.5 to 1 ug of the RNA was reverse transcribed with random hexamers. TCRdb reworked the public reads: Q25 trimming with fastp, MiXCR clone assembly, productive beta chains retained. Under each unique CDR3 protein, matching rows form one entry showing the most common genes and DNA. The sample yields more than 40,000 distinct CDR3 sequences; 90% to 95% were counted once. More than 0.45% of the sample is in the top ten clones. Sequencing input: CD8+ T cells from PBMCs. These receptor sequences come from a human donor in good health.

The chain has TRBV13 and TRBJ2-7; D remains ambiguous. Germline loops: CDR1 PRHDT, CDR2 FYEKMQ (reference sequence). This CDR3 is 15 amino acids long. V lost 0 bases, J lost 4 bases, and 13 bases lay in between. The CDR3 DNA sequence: TGTGCCAGCAGCTTAGGAAGGAAAATAGGGTACGAGCAGTACTTC. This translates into CASSLGRKIGYEQYF.

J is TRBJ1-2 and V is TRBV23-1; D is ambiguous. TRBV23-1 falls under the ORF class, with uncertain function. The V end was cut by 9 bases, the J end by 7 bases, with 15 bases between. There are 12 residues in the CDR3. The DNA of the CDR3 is TGCGCCAGAGATGAACGTAATTTTGGCTACACCTTC. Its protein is CARDERNFGYTF.